Listed here are 28 T cell receptor beta chains from one sample, sequenced in a study of cytomegalovirus exposure and HLA in healthy donors. PCR primers comprised 60 Vbeta and 13 Jbeta primers. Sequenced by immunoSEQ multiplex PCR; TCRdb stores in-frame clones only, minus some. The sample lists just under 250,000 clones, 82% occurring once. Sequenced material: PBMCs. These receptor sequences come from a woman aged 40 to 55 in good health and CMV-seropositive.

V gene TRBV15 combines with J gene TRBJ2-7, with 8 positions matching TRBD1. The CDR3 contains 15 residues. The trim removed 2 bases at V and 1 base at J, leaving 4 bases unmatched. Germline V CDR1 and CDR2: LNHNV, YYDKDF (reference sequence). In DNA form, the CDR3 reads TGTGCCACCAGCAGATTTTGGGACAGGTCCTACGAGCAGTACTTC. This translates into CATSRFWDRSYEQYF. The complete variable domain, with remaining parts taken from reference TRBV15 and TRBJ2-7, reads DAMVIQNPRYQVTQFGKPVTLSCSQTLNHNVMYWYQQKSSQAPKLLFHYYDKDFNNEADTPDNFQSRRPNTSFCFLDIRSPGLGDTAMYLCATSRFWDRSYEQYFGPGTRLTVT.

This chain links TRBV5-1 with TRBJ2-6, with TRBD1 matching over 8 bases. The CDR3 is made up of 18 amino acids. Per germline, CDR1 SGHRS and CDR2 YFSETQ. J was trimmed by 2 bases and V by 2 bases; bases with no gene match: 9. The chain's CDR3 is CASSFLWTGLPGANVLTF. The CDR3 DNA reads as TGCGCCAGCAGCTTCCTATGGACAGGGCTCCCTGGGGCCAACGTCCTGACTTTC. Supplemented by reference TRBV5-1 and TRBJ2-6, the full variable domain reads KAGVTQTPRYLIKTRGQQVTLSCSPISGHRSVSWYQQTPGQGLQFLFEYFSETQRNKGNFPGRFSGRQFSNSRSEMNVSTLELGDSALYLCASSFLWTGLPGANVLTFGAGSRLTVL.

This chain links TRBV28 with TRBJ1-5; perhaps TRBD1 as D (5 bases). Germline V gives CDR1 MDHEN, CDR2 SYDVKM. The CDR3 is 14 amino acids. Trimming shortened V by 5 bases and J by 1 base, and 9 bases separated the two germline ends. The CDR3 sequence is CASSPAGSNQPQHF. In DNA form, the CDR3 reads TGTGCCAGCAGTCCGGCAGGGAGCAATCAGCCCCAGCATTTT.

V usage is TRBV2 and J usage is TRBJ1-2, with TRBD1 matching 9 bases. The V gene's germline CDR1 is SNHLY and CDR2 FYNNEI. V lost 5 bases and J lost 1; bases outside the gene matches: 11. CDR3 size: 17 residues. The CDR3: CASSKLGQGYDNYGYTF. In nucleotides, the CDR3 is TGTGCCAGCAGTAAATTGGGACAGGGCTACGATAACTATGGCTACACCTTC. Full variable domain (missing parts from reference TRBV2 and TRBJ1-2): EPEVTQTPSHQVTQMGQEVILRCVPISNHLYFYWYRQILGQKVEFLVSFYNNEISEKSEIFDDQFSVERPDGSNFTLKIRSTKLEDSAMYFCASSKLGQGYDNYGYTFGSGTRLTVV.

V usage is TRBV19 and J usage is TRBJ2-3, with D maybe TRBD2 (5 bases). The germline CDR1 and CDR2 sequences are LNHDA and SQIVND (reference sequence). V gave up 2 bases and J gave up 3 bases, with 12 bases separating them. The CDR3 runs to 15 residues. The DNA of the CDR3 is TGTGCCAGTAGTATATACTATAGCGAGACAGATACGCAGTATTTT. Its translation: CASSIYYSETDTQYF.

In nucleotides, the CDR3 is TGTGCCAGCAGCTTTTCTCGAGGGAACTACGAGCAGTACTTC. Translation: CASSFSRGNYEQYF. This chain joins TRBV5-6 and TRBJ2-7; D might be TRBD2 (5 bases). Per germline, CDR1 SGHDT and CDR2 YYEEEE. This CDR3 contains 14 residues. Trimming left V 2 bases short and J 3 bases short, with 12 bases between.

The chain links TRBV7-9 to TRBJ1-6; a weak D match, TRBD1 (5 bases). This CDR3 region has 17 residues. V lost 2 bases and J 2 bases, leaving 13 bases between the germline ends. In germline, CDR1 is SEHNR, CDR2 FQNEAQ (reference sequence). The CDR3 sequence is CASSLLNGGTYNSPLHF. The CDR3 DNA is TGTGCCAGCAGCTTACTAAACGGGGGGACCTATAATTCACCCCTCCACTTT.

This chain connects TRBV30 to TRBJ1-2; D ambiguous. Trimming took off 2 bases at V and 4 bases at J, with 14 bases between the two ends. Germline V gives CDR1 GTSNPN, CDR2 SVGIG (reference sequence). The CDR3 sequence is 14 residues long. DNA for the CDR3: TGTGCCTGGAGTCCCCATGGAGGTATCTATGGCTACACCTTC. Its protein is CAWSPHGGIYGYTF.

The genes are TRBV7-9 and TRBJ1-1; 9 bases map to TRBD1. This CDR3 is built from 14 residues. The V gene's germline CDR1 is SEHNR and CDR2 FQNEAQ (reference sequence). With 5 bases clipped from V and 5 bases from J, the junction kept 6 bases outside the gene matches. The CDR3 DNA follows: TGTGCCAGCAGCCCGCGACAGGGGGGGACTGAAGCTTTCTTT. Amino acid sequence: CASSPRQGGTEAFF.

The chain joins TRBV9 to TRBJ2-1, with TRBD2 matching 12 bases. V gave up 0 bases and J gave up 1 base; unmatched junction bases: 5. CDR1 and CDR2 from the germline V gene are SGDLS and YYNGEE. The CDR3 has 18 residues. The CDR3 region has the DNA TGTGCCAGCAGCGTAGGGGCTAGCGGGGGGGAGTCCTACAATGAGCAGTTCTTC. Encoded protein: CASSVGASGGESYNEQFF.

V is TRBV2 and J is TRBJ2-2; 14 bases are a match to TRBD2. This CDR3 comprises 16 residues. Germline values: CDR1 SNHLY, CDR2 FYNNEI. Trimming removed 6 bases from V and 1 base from J; junction bases left unmatched: 1. Here the CDR3 DNA reads TGTGCCAGCAGGGGGACTAGCGGGGGGAACACCGGGGAGCTGTTTTTT. This sequence encodes CASRGTSGGNTGELFF.

The J gene is TRBJ2-2, the V gene TRBV7-6; the D is unclear. Germline V gene lookup returns CDR1 SGHVS and CDR2 FNYEAQ. The CDR3 loop spans 15 amino acids. Trimming cost V 2 bases and J 2 bases, with 9 bases left between them. CDR3 bases: TGTGCCAGCAGCTTATACAGCATTAACACCGGGGAGCTGTTTTTT. It encodes CASSLYSINTGELFF.

The V gene is TRBV6-5, the J gene TRBJ2-1; 10 bases are a match to TRBD2. Germline V lookup: CDR1 MNHEY, CDR2 SVGAGI. This CDR3 is built from 15 residues. Unmatched junction bases numbered 11, after V lost 6 bases and J lost 9 bases. CDR3 DNA sequence: TGTGCCAGCAGGACGACTAGCGGGTCTATGGGTGAGCAGTTCTTC. Translation: CASRTTSGSMGEQFF.

The chain couples TRBV6-5 to TRBJ2-7; 9 positions agree with TRBD2. The CDR3 extends over 13 amino acids. J was trimmed by 5 bases and V by 4 bases; bases with no gene match: 3. The germline gives CDR1 MNHEY, CDR2 SVGAGI. The CDR3 nucleotides read TGTGCCAGCAGTTTAGCGGGAGCCCACGAGCAGTACTTC. This sequence encodes CASSLAGAHEQYF.

J is TRBJ1-2 and V is TRBV19; D is perhaps TRBD1 (5 bases). From germline, CDR1 is LNHDA and CDR2 SQIVND (reference sequence). The CDR3 covers 14 residues. With 4 bases removed from V and 3 bases from J, the gap between germline ends came to 12 bases. CDR3 protein: CASSTPQGHYGYTF. The CDR3 coding sequence is TGTGCCAGTAGTACCCCCCAGGGCCACTATGGCTACACCTTC.

This clone has just a few counts. The rearrangement uses TRBV19 and TRBJ2-1, with 7 bases identical to TRBD2. Germline CDR1 LNHDA, CDR2 SQIVND (reference sequence). The CDR3 runs 12 residues. Germline trimming cut 6 bases from V and 9 bases from J; bases unmatched to any gene: 5. CDR3: CASSGPGGEQFF. The DNA for the CDR3 is TGTGCCAGTAGCGGACCGGGGGGTGAGCAGTTCTTC.

The V call is TRBV6-1, the J call TRBJ1-4; D not resolved. This CDR3 comprises 14 residues. Germline loops: CDR1 MNHNS, CDR2 SASEGT. V lost 4 bases and J 8 bases, leaving 14 bases between the germline ends. CDR3 sequence: CASSGAGSGEKLFF. CDR3 nucleotide sequence: TGTGCCAGCAGTGGGGCGGGGAGTGGCGAAAAACTGTTTTTT.

The chain combines TRBV28 with TRBJ1-1, with TRBD1 matching over 7 bases. Losses at the gene ends were 8 bases for V and 9 bases for J; bases not matched to a gene: 15. This CDR3 comprises 14 residues. The germline V gene encodes CDR1 MDHEN and CDR2 SYDVKM. CDR3 sequence reads: CASPSRGAGGQAFF. CDR3 DNA sequence: TGTGCCAGCCCGTCCCGGGGAGCAGGGGGTCAAGCTTTCTTT.

The rearrangement uses TRBV6-7 and TRBJ2-7; 9 bases map to TRBD2. TRBV6-7 is treated as an ORF (open reading frame) with a function not yet certain. CDR3 size: 14 residues. The V segment lost 7 bases and the J segment 3 bases; nucleotides outside the gene matches: 7. This CDR3 reads CASNLLAGIYEQYF. The DNA for the CDR3 is TGTGCCAGCAATTTACTAGCGGGTATCTACGAGCAGTACTTC.

The CDR3 DNA reads TGTGCCAGCAGGGGGGACAGCTATGGCTACACCTTC. Amino acid sequence: CASRGDSYGYTF. The rearrangement uses TRBV6-5 and TRBJ1-2; 7 bases align to TRBD1. There are 12 residues in the CDR3. Germline V CDR1 and CDR2: MNHEY, SVGAGI. The V gene end was trimmed by 6 bases and the J gene end by 4 bases; junction bases not matched to a gene: 2.

The J gene is TRBJ1-2, the V gene TRBV5-1; D gene unclear. CDR3 size: 13 residues. Between the trimmed V and J ends, which lost 0 bases and 4 bases, there was a span of 7 bases. Looked up from germline, CDR1 is SGHRS and CDR2 is YFSETQ. In DNA form, the CDR3 reads TGCGCCAGCAGCTTGGTCTCCGGCTATGGCTACACCTTC. Its protein is CASSLVSGYGYTF.

The rearrangement joins TRBV9 to TRBJ1-5; D might be TRBD1 (5 bases). The CDR3 is 14 residues long. Germline assignment: CDR1 SGDLS and CDR2 YYNGEE. The germline V and J ends were trimmed by 3 bases and 3 bases, with 10 bases remaining between them. The CDR3 spells CASSGAGSNQPQHF. The CDR3 DNA sequence: TGTGCCAGCAGCGGGGCAGGGTCCAATCAGCCCCAGCATTTT.

In its sample, this clone was seen a few times. CDR3 bases: TGTGCCAGCACCTTGGGACAAGCCTACGAGCAGTACTTC. As protein: CASTLGQAYEQYF. J is TRBJ2-7 and V is TRBV6-1, with D tentatively TRBD1 (6 bases). Per the germline V gene, CDR1 is MNHNS and CDR2 is SASEGT. V lost 7 bases and J 2 bases, leaving 12 bases between the germline ends. The CDR3 contains 13 residues.

The chain recombines TRBV9 with TRBJ1-1; possibly TRBD1 for D (5 bases). CDR1 SGDLS and CDR2 YYNGEE come from the germline V gene. V lost 3 bases and J 6 bases, leaving 15 bases between the germline ends. The CDR3 length is 14 residues. In nucleotides, the CDR3 is TGTGCCAGCAGCGGAGGGGTAGGAGGGCCTGAAGCTTTCTTT. Residues: CASSGGVGGPEAFF.

The V and J genes are TRBV15 and TRBJ1-4; D gene unclear. From germline, CDR1 is LNHNV and CDR2 YYDKDF (reference sequence). With 3 bases removed from V and 7 bases from J, the gap between germline ends came to 12 bases. The CDR3 loop spans 14 amino acids. The CDR3 spells CATSSRHLSEKLFF. In nucleotides, the CDR3 is TGTGCCACCAGCAGCAGACACTTAAGTGAAAAACTGTTTTTT.

This clone has only a few counts. The genes are TRBV4-3 and TRBJ2-1; no firm D call. The V gene lost 0 bases and the J gene lost 3 bases, with 9 bases spanning the gap. This CDR3 has 15 residues. Looked up from germline, CDR1 is LGHNA and CDR2 is YSLEER. The CDR3 loop reads CASSQDWSSYNEQFF. The DNA for the CDR3 is TGCGCCAGCAGCCAAGATTGGAGCAGCTACAATGAGCAGTTCTTC.

CDR3 nucleotides: TGTGCCAGCAGCTGGGGGACTAGCGGAGAAGAGACCCAGTACTTC. As protein: CASSWGTSGEETQYF. The chain employs TRBV7-6 and TRBJ2-5, with TRBD2 matching over 11 bases. The CDR3 is 15 residues long. Germline V gene data show CDR1 as SGHVS and CDR2 as FNYEAQ. Trimming took 4 bases from V and 3 from J; bases not matched to a gene: 4.

This chain links TRBV30 with TRBJ1-5; D unresolved. V lost 5 bases to trimming and J lost 1 base, with 9 bases between them. The CDR3 length is 13 residues. CDR1 and CDR2 (germline): GTSNPN, SVGIG (reference sequence). This chain's CDR3 is CAWGRLSNQPQHF. The CDR3, as DNA: TGTGCCTGGGGGAGGTTGAGCAATCAGCCCCAGCATTTT.